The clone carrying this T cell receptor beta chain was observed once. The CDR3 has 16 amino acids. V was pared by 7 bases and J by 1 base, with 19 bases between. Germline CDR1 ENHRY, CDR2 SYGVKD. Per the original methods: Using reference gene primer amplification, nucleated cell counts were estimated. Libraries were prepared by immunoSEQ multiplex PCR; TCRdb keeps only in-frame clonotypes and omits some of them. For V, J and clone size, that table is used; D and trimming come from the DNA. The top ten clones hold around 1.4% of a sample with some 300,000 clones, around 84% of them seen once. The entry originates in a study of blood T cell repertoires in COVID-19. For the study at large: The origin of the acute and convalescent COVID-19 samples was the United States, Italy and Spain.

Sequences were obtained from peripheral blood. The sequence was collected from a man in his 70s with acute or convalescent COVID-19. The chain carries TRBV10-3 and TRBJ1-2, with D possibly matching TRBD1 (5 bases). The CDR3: CAIKLTQGSINYGYTF. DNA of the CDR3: TGTGCCATCAAGCTAACTCAGGGCAGCATTAACTATGGCTACACCTTC.